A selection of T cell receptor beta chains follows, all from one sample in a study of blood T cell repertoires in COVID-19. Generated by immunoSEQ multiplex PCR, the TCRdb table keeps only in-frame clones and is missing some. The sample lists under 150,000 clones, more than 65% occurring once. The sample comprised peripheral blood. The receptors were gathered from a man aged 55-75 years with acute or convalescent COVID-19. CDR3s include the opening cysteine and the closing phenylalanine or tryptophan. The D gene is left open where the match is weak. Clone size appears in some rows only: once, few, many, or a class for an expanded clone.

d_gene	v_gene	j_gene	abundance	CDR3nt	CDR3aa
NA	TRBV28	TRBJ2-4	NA	TGTGCCAGCAGTTTATGGGGGGGTGGCTCAGCCAAAAACATTCAGTACTTC	CASSLWGGGSAKNIQYF
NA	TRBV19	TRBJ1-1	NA	TGTGCCAGTAGTATACGACCCGAGGCTGAAGCTTTCTTT	CASSIRPEAEAFF
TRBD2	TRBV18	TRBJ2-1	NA	TGTGCCAGCTCACCAGGGAGACTAGCGGTTTACAATGAGCAGTTCTTC	CASSPGRLAVYNEQFF
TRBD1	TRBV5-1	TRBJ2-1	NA	TGCGCCAGCAGCACGGACAGGGGGCTAAGCAATGAGCAGTTCTTC	CASSTDRGLSNEQFF
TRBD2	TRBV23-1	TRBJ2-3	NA	TGCGCCAGCAGTCAATCTGGGACTAGCGGGAGGCCCACAGATACGCAGTATTTT	CASSQSGTSGRPTDTQYF
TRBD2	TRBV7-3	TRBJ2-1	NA	TGTGCCAGCAGCGCCCAAGGGAGCGGGATATCCAATGAGCAGTTCTTC	CASSAQGSGISNEQFF
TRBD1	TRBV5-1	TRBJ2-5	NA	TGCGCCAGCAGCTTCCGGGACAGCAACCAAGAGACCCAGTACTTC	CASSFRDSNQETQYF
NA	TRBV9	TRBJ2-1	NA	TGTGCCAGCAGCTTCAGTACGTCTGAGCAGTTCTTC	CASSFSTSEQFF
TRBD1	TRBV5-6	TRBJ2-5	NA	TGTGCCAGCAGACATACAGGGGGCTTCCAGTACTTC	CASRHTGGFQYF
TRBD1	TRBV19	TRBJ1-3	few	TGTGCCAGTAAAAGCCAGGGGGTAGGAACTGGAAACACCATATATTTT	CASKSQGVGTGNTIYF
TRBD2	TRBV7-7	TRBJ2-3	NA	TGTGCTAGCAGCTTAATGCCTAGCGGGTCAGATACGCAGTATTTT	CASSLMPSGSDTQYF
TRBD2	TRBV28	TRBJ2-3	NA	TGTGCCAGCAGCTTTAGCGGGAGGGCCTTAGATACGCAGTATTTT	CASSFSGRALDTQYF
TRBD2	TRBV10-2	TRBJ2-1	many	TGCGCCAGCAGTGCGGGAGGGCCCTCGGATGAGCAGTTCTTC	CASSAGGPSDEQFF
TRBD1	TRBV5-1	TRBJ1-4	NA	TGCGCCAGCAGCATCTCGGGACAGGATAATGAAAAACTGTTTTTT	CASSISGQDNEKLFF
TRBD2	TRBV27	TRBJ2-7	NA	TGTGCCAGCATCCCCTCAGCGGGAGAGCGGTTCCACGAGCAGTACTTC	CASIPSAGERFHEQYF
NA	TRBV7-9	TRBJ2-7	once	TGTGCCAGCAGCTTATCAGCAGGGTATAGCGAGCAGTACTTC	CASSLSAGYSEQYF
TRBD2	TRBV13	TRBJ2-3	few	TGTGCCAGCAGCGCAGCGGGACTAGCGGGAGGCCGGGGGACAGATACGCAGTATTTT	CASSAAGLAGGRGTDTQYF
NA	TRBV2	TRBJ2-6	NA	TGTGCCAGCAAAAGGGACGGGAGCTCTGGGGCCAACGTCCTGACTTTC	CASKRDGSSGANVLTF
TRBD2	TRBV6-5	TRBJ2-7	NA	TGTGCCAGTAGAACTAGCGGGAGGACCTACGAGCAGTACTTC	CASRTSGRTYEQYF
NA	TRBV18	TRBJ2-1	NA	TGTGCCAGCTCCCAGCGTGCTGAGCAGTTCTTC	CASSQRAEQFF
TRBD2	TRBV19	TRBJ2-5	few	TGTGCCAGTAACGGCGGGAGAGGCCAAGAGACCCAGTACTTC	CASNGGRGQETQYF
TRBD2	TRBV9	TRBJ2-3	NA	TGTGCCAGCAGCGCCGGACTAGCGGGAGGGTTATCCCCAGATACGCAGTATTTT	CASSAGLAGGLSPDTQYF
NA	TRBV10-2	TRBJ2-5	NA	TGCGCCAGCAGTCCTTGGCGGGGGCGGGAGACCCAGTACTTC	CASSPWRGRETQYF
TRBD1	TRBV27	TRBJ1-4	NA	TGTGCCAGCAGATCCGGGACAGGGGGTGAAAAACTGTTTTTT	CASRSGTGGEKLFF
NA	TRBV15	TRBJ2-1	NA	TGTGCCACCAGCAGAGACTCAGGGCCTTCGACCTACAATGAGCAGTTCTTC	CATSRDSGPSTYNEQFF